One sample yielded the 21 T cell receptor beta chains listed below, sequenced in a study of control samples from healthy donors and cancer patients (dated by TCRdb to about 2020). Libraries were built with the immunoSEQ multiplex PCR assay. TCRdb re-hosts the immuneACCESS table, in-frame sequences only. Its copies lack some clones; in the studies checked, an unresolved V gene accounts for under half of them, and the cause for the rest is not known. This sample comprises 150,000 to 200,000 clones, around 93% of them detected only once. More than 1.1% of the sample goes to the ten largest clones. The sequencing sample was made of blood. These receptor sequences come from a man in his late teens or twenties in good health.

The V gene is TRBV25-1, the J gene TRBJ1-2; D gene unclear. CDR3 length: 15 amino acids. The germline V gene encodes CDR1 MGHDK and CDR2 SYGVNS. The ends were cut back, 0 bases at V and 1 base at J, with 9 bases in the middle. The CDR3 DNA reads TGTGCCAGCAGTGAATATTCGTCCTTTAACTATGGCTACACCTTC. Translation gives CASSEYSSFNYGYTF.

The J gene is TRBJ2-7, the V gene TRBV14; D is unclear. The CDR3 totals 13 residues. Trimming removed 4 bases from V and 3 bases from J, with 10 bases in between. Looked up from germline, CDR1 is SGHDN and CDR2 is FVKESK. In DNA form, the CDR3 reads TGTGCCAGCAGCCCTGGGCAGAACTACGAGCAGTACTTC. It translates to CASSPGQNYEQYF.

This sequence joins TRBV2 and TRBJ2-3; TRBD2 is a possible D gene (5 bases). The CDR3 spans 14 residues. Germline V gives CDR1 SNHLY, CDR2 FYNNEI. Between the trimmed V and J ends, which lost 0 bases and 14 bases, there was a span of 18 bases. The CDR3 bases are TGTGCCAGCAGTGAAGCGTTGACCACCCAACGGGGGTATTTT. Translated, it gives CASSEALTTQRGYF.

J is TRBJ1-1 and V is TRBV13; no clear D. The germline V gene encodes CDR1 PRHDT and CDR2 FYEKMQ (reference sequence). Trimming stripped 1 base from V and 4 bases from J, with 13 bases between. The CDR3 loop spans 15 amino acids. CDR3 sequence reads: CASSLEAGSGTEAFF. The CDR3 DNA reads as TGTGCCAGCAGCTTAGAGGCGGGCAGCGGCACTGAAGCTTTCTTT. Based on the CDR3 plus reference TRBV13 and TRBJ1-1, the full variable domain is AAGVIQSPRHLIKEKRETATLKCYPIPRHDTVYWYQQGPGQDPQFLISFYEKMQSDKGSIPDRFSAQQFSDYHSELNMSSLELGDSALYFCASSLEAGSGTEAFFGQGTRLTVV.

This chain connects TRBV12-5 to TRBJ1-4; no clear D gene. Germline assignment: CDR1 LGHNT and CDR2 FRNRAP. This CDR3 region has 16 residues. V dropped 4 bases and J dropped 7 bases, with 19 bases sitting between them. DNA for the CDR3: TGTGCTAGTGGTTCCTCCCCGTCCGGAAAGCGTGAAAAACTGTTTTTT. Encoded protein: CASGSSPSGKREKLFF. Complete variable domain (other parts from reference TRBV12-5 and TRBJ1-4): DARVTQTPRHKVTEMGQEVTMRCQPILGHNTVFWYRQTMMQGLELLAYFRNRAPLDDSGMPKDRFSAEMPDATLATLKIQPSEPRDSAVYFCASGSSPSGKREKLFFGSGTQLSVL.

This clone was seen only once. This rearrangement joins TRBV7-9 to TRBJ2-3; 11 bases are a match to TRBD2. Trimming cost V 5 bases and J 6 bases; bases outside gene matches: 10. This CDR3 spans 16 amino acids. Germline V lookup: CDR1 SEHNR, CDR2 FQNEAQ (reference sequence). CDR3 in amino acids: CASSDSGGAWDDTQYF. As DNA, the CDR3 is TGTGCCAGCAGCGATAGCGGGGGGGCGTGGGATGATACGCAGTATTTT.

The V call is TRBV28, the J call TRBJ1-5; no reliable D call. The germline V gene has CDR1 MDHEN and CDR2 SYDVKM. The V end lost 5 bases, the J end lost 9 bases, and 8 bases lay between the germline ends. This CDR3 has 11 amino acids. CDR3 in amino acids: CASSQARPQHF. The CDR3, as DNA: TGTGCCAGCAGTCAGGCACGGCCCCAGCATTTT.

CDR3 sequence reads: CASSAGTGGGEQFF. CDR3 bases: TGTGCCAGCAGCGCCGGGACAGGGGGCGGTGAGCAGTTCTTC. V gene TRBV7-2 combines with J gene TRBJ2-1; 12 bases align to TRBD1. V trimming: 5 bases; J trimming: 9 bases; junction bases outside the gene matches: 5. CDR1 is SGHTA and CDR2 is FQGNSA in the germline V gene. The CDR3 is 14 amino acids. The whole variable domain, filled in from reference TRBV7-2 and TRBJ2-1, reads GAGVSQSPSNKVTEKGKDVELRCDPISGHTALYWYRQSLGQGLEFLIYFQGNSAPDKSGLPSDRFSAERTGGSVSTLTIQRTQQEDSAVYLCASSAGTGGGEQFFGPGTRLTVL.

The chain combines TRBV5-6 with TRBJ2-7; a possible D gene is TRBD1 (5 bases). The length of the CDR3 is 13 residues. The germline gives CDR1 SGHDT, CDR2 YYEEEE. V lost 3 bases, J lost 3 bases, and 10 bases lay in between. The CDR3 sequence: CASSSRVSYEQYF. The CDR3 DNA reads as TGTGCCAGCAGCTCCAGGGTCAGCTACGAGCAGTACTTC.

The V call is TRBV9, the J call TRBJ2-3; D is perhaps TRBD2 (7 bases). The CDR3 is 16 amino acids. Germline-derived CDR1 and CDR2 are SGDLS and YYNGEE. Trimming shortened V by 4 bases and J by 2 bases, and 17 bases separated the two germline ends. The CDR3, as DNA: TGTGCCAGCAGCCCCAAGGGGGGGGGATACACAGATACGCAGTATTTT. This translates into CASSPKGGGYTDTQYF.

The V call is TRBV5-5, the J call TRBJ2-7, with D tentatively TRBD1 or TRBD2 (5 bases each). The CDR3 runs 18 residues. Per germline, CDR1 SGHKS and CDR2 YYEKEE (reference sequence). V lost 3 bases, J lost 1 base, and 23 bases lay in between. CDR3 residues: CASSSAYTQGRLSYEQYF. In DNA, the CDR3 is TGTGCCAGCAGCTCCGCATATACTCAGGGACGGTTATCCTACGAGCAGTACTTC.

The rearrangement joins TRBV11-1 to TRBJ2-7; 9 bases line up with TRBD1. CDR3 length: 14 residues. Germline-derived CDR1 and CDR2 are SGHAT and FQDESV (reference sequence). Trimming cost V 4 bases and J 6 bases; bases outside gene matches: 7. In DNA, the CDR3 is TGTGCCAGCAGCTCGGGACAGGGCCGGGTCGAGCAGTACTTC. Encoded protein: CASSSGQGRVEQYF. Full variable domain (outside the CDR3, taken from reference TRBV11-1 and TRBJ2-7): EAEVAQSPRYKITEKSQAVAFWCDPISGHATLYWYRQILGQGPELLVQFQDESVVDDSQLPKDRFSAERLKGVDSTLKIQPAELGDSAMYLCASSSGQGRVEQYFGPGTRLTVT.

This chain uses TRBV20-1 with TRBJ2-1; D not certain. Between the trimmed V and J ends, which lost 5 bases and 4 bases, there was a span of 6 bases. In germline, CDR1 is DFQATT, CDR2 SNEGSKA (reference sequence). The CDR3 spans 11 residues. The CDR3 is CSADTYNEQFF. As DNA, the CDR3 is TGCAGTGCTGATACATACAATGAGCAGTTCTTC.

The chain recombines TRBV5-5 with TRBJ2-7, with 9 bases lining up with TRBD1. Trimming at V came to 3 bases and at J to 3 bases, leaving 16 bases not matched to a gene. This CDR3 is 18 amino acids long. The germline CDR1 and CDR2 sequences are SGHKS and YYEKEE (reference sequence). CDR3 sequence: CASSSGTGLPPNLYEQYF. The CDR3, as DNA: TGTGCCAGCAGCTCCGGGACAGGGCTGCCTCCCAACCTCTACGAGCAGTACTTC.

The CDR3 nucleotides are TGTGCCAGCAGGGAGGACACTCACTCCTACAATGAGCAGTTCTTC. Encoded protein: CASREDTHSYNEQFF. The chain is built from TRBV2 and TRBJ2-1; the D call may be TRBD1 or TRBD2 (5 bases each). The CDR3 runs to 15 residues. Trimming cost V 6 bases and J 0 bases, with 12 bases left between them. Germline V CDR1 and CDR2: SNHLY, FYNNEI.

The chain couples TRBV28 to TRBJ1-2; TRBD1 is a possible D gene (6 bases). Germline CDR1 MDHEN, CDR2 SYDVKM. The CDR3 has 14 residues. Trimming removed 4 bases from V and 4 bases from J, with 13 bases in between. The CDR3 DNA is TGTGCCAGCAGTTCCTACAGGGAGGGCTATGGCTACACCTTC. It specifies CASSSYREGYGYTF.

The chain uses TRBV10-1 and TRBJ2-3, with D perhaps TRBD1 (6 bases). The CDR3 has 15 amino acids. V was cut by 2 bases and J by 2 bases, with 11 bases left in between. CDR1 WNHNN and CDR2 SYGVQD come from the germline V gene (reference sequence). The CDR3 DNA reads as TGCGCCAGCAGTGAGCAGGGGCACTTCACAGATACGCAGTATTTT. Amino acid sequence: CASSEQGHFTDTQYF.

The chain links TRBV3-1 (or the pseudogene TRBV3-2) to TRBJ2-1, with D possibly being TRBD2 (7 bases). V was pared by 4 bases and J by 6 bases, with 19 bases between. The CDR3 sequence is 16 residues long. Germline values: CDR1 LGHDT, CDR2 YNNKEL (reference sequence). Written as DNA, the CDR3 is TGTGCCAGCAGCCTAACCCCAGAGAGGGGGGGCAATGAGCAGTTCTTC. It yields the protein CASSLTPERGGNEQFF.

This chain connects TRBV7-2 to TRBJ2-7; the match to TRBD1 covers 7 bases. Germline V gene lookup returns CDR1 SGHTA and CDR2 FQGNSA. The CDR3 is 14 residues long. V trimming: 4 bases; J trimming: 2 bases; junction bases outside the gene matches: 5. CDR3: CASSYRDRPYEQYF. The CDR3 region has the DNA TGTGCCAGCAGCTACCGGGACAGACCCTACGAGCAGTACTTC.

This clone is a singleton in its sample. J is TRBJ1-1 and V is TRBV10-3, with TRBD1 identical over 8 bases. Germline CDR1 reads ENHRY; CDR2 reads SYGVKD. J gave up 4 bases and V 5 bases, and 9 bases lay outside the gene matches. The CDR3 extends over 15 amino acids. In nucleotides, the CDR3 is TGTGCCATCAGTTTCAGGGGGCGCGGGAGCACTGAAGCTTTCTTT. This gives the protein CAISFRGRGSTEAFF.

The chain combines TRBV6-5 with TRBJ2-1; the D gene is possibly TRBD1 (6 bases). Trimming shortened V by 5 bases and J by 4 bases, and 12 bases separated the two germline ends. The germline V gene encodes CDR1 MNHEY and CDR2 SVGAGI. The CDR3 loop spans 14 amino acids. CDR3 nucleotide sequence: TGTGCCAGCAGTCACCCGGACAGATACAATGAGCAGTTCTTC. This encodes CASSHPDRYNEQFF.